These 5 T cell receptor beta chains came from one sample sequenced in a study of PD-1 blockade in classical Hodgkin lymphoma (dated by TCRdb to about 2020). This sample's time point label indicates: newly diagnosed, previously untreated cHL patient sample. Using a Miltenyi CD4+ T cell isolation kit, CD4+ T cells were purified from thawed PBMCs through magnetic negative selection. The library relied on the immunoSEQ multiplex PCR assay. The table comes from immuneACCESS by way of TCRdb, which keeps in-frame sequences with V and J called. Part of the clones is missing from these tables; in studies checked, under half for an unresolved V gene and the rest for unknown reasons. This sample has some 21,000 clones in its table, and over 80% of those were observed once. The top ten constitute roughly 1.2% of the sample. Sequencing input: CD4+ T cells from blood. The receptors were sampled from a human donor with classical Hodgkin lymphoma.

The chain carries TRBV7-7 and TRBJ2-7; possibly TRBD2 for D (6 bases). V was clipped by 8 bases and J by 5 bases, with 16 bases between them. CDR3 size: 13 residues. CDR1 and CDR2 (germline): SSHAT, FNYEAQ (reference sequence). CDR3 in amino acids: CASANPGTDEQYF. The CDR3 DNA reads as TGTGCCAGCGCCAACCCCGGGACTGACGAGCAGTACTTC.

In regard to this clone: Germline and junction disagree at one end, which may indicate a read error. The chain is built from TRBV5-6 and TRBJ2-7; D might be TRBD2 (6 bases). The CDR3 totals 17 residues. Germline-derived CDR1 and CDR2 are SGHDT and YYEEEE. The CDR3 spells CASSLSTVRRAAGFIRF. The CDR3 coding sequence is TGTGCCAGCAGCTTGTCCACGGTCCGTAGGGCTGCGGGGTTTATTCGCTTC.

J is TRBJ2-7 and V is TRBV28; TRBD2 matches at 7 bases. Trimming removed 4 bases from V and 0 bases from J; junction bases left unmatched: 12. CDR1 and CDR2 (germline): MDHEN, SYDVKM. The CDR3 has 17 residues. Here the CDR3 reads CASSYPSGGGDSYEQYF. DNA for the CDR3: TGTGCCAGCAGTTACCCCTCTGGGGGGGGAGACTCCTACGAGCAGTACTTC.

This clone was seen only a few times. The chain links TRBV19 to TRBJ1-2; no definite D call. Germline CDR1 is LNHDA and CDR2 is SQIVND (reference sequence). The CDR3 is 14 amino acids. Trimming took 5 bases from V and 1 from J, leaving 11 bases between them. The CDR3 reads CASSLRDGNYGYTF. The CDR3 DNA follows: TGTGCCAGTAGTCTCCGTGACGGTAACTATGGCTACACCTTC. Using reference TRBV19 and TRBJ1-2 for the parts outside the CDR3, the full variable domain is DGGITQSPKYLFRKEGQNVTLSCEQNLNHDAMYWYRQDPGQGLRLIYYSQIVNDFQKGDIAEGYSVSREKKESFPLTVTSAQKNPTAFYLCASSLRDGNYGYTFGSGTRLTVV.

This chain links TRBV2 with TRBJ2-2, with TRBD2 as a possible D gene (6 bases). Trimming shortened V by 6 bases and J by 6 bases, and 17 bases separated the two germline ends. The CDR3 contains 15 residues. Looked up from germline, CDR1 is SNHLY and CDR2 is FYNNEI. The CDR3 region has the DNA TGTGCCAGCAGCCTTAGCGGCCCAGGTGCCGGGGAGCTGTTTTTT. Translated: CASSLSGPGAGELFF.